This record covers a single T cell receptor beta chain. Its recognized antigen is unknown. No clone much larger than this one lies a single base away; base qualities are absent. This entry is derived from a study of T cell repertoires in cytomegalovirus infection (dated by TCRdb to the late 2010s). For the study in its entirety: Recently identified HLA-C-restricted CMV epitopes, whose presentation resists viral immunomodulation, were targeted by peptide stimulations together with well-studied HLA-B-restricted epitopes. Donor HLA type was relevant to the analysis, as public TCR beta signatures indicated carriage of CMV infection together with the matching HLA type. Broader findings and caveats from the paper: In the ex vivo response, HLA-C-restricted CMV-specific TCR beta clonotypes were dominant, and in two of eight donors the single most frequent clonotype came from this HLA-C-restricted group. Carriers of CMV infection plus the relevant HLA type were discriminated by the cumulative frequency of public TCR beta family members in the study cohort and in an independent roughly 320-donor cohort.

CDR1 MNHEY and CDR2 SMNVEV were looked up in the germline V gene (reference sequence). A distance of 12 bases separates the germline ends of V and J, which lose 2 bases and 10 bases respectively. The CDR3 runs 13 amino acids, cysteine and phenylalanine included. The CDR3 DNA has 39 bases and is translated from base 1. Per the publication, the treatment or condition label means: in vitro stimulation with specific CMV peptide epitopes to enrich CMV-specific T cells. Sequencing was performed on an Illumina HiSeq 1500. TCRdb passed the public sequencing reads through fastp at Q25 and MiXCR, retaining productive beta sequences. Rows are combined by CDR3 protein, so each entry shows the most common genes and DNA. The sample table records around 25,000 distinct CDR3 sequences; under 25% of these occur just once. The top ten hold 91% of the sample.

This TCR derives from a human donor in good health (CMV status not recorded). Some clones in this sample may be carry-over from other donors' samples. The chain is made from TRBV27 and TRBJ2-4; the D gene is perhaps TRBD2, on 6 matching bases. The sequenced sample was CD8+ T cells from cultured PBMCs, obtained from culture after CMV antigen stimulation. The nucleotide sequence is TGTGCCAGCAGTTTAGGTGGAGGGCGTATTCAGTACTTC. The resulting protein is CASSLGGGRIQYF.